The 31 T cell receptor beta chains listed next were all sequenced from one sample in a study of blood T cells in healthy people across ages. Alongside a J-beta primer mix, a sample-barcoded 5' primer served in a second PCR lasting about 7 to 11 cycles. Each CDR3 protein gets one entry after TCRdb re-called the 5' RACE reads with MiXCR. The sample yields around 870,000 distinct CDR3 sequences, 25% to 30% seen once. Sequencing input: blood. Every receptor here comes from a woman older than 75 in good health.

A few counts support this clonotype. This rearrangement joins TRBV4-3 to TRBJ2-3; no definite D call. This CDR3 is 15 amino acids long. Germline V gene data show CDR1 as LGHNA and CDR2 as YSLEER. V gave up 1 base and J gave up 2 bases, with 10 bases separating them. The CDR3 DNA reads as TGCGCCAGCAGCCAAGGAACCCCTGACACAGATACGCAGTATTTT. Protein sequence: CASSQGTPDTDTQYF.

There are a few counts of this clonotype. This may be a read error, as it is one base from a much larger clone. This chain connects TRBV7-2 to TRBJ2-5; no clear D gene. Germline values: CDR1 SGHTA, CDR2 FQGNSA. There are 13 residues in the CDR3. CDR3 nucleotides: TGTGCCAACAGCTTAGCAAGGTTAAGGGACCAGTACTTC. It encodes CANSLARLRDQYF.

In its sample, this clonotype was seen a few times. The chain recombines TRBV19 with TRBJ2-5, with 9 bases that match TRBD2. The CDR3 is 17 amino acids. The germline V gene encodes CDR1 LNHDA and CDR2 SQIVND (reference sequence). V lost 4 bases, J lost 5 bases, and 14 bases stayed unmatched. The CDR3 nucleotides read TGTGCCAGTAGTACCCTGACTAGCGGTCCGGGTGCGGAGACCCAGTACTTC. Translation: CASSTLTSGPGAETQYF.

The CDR3 bases are TGTGCCAGCAGCTCCCGTGGTGGTGGTCTCGAAGCTTTCTTT. It specifies CASSSRGGGLEAFF. The V call is TRBV7-2, the J call TRBJ1-1; D not certain. The CDR3 is made up of 14 amino acids. Germline CDR1 and CDR2: SGHTA and FQGNSA. With 4 bases removed from V and 8 bases from J, the gap between germline ends came to 17 bases.

The V and J genes are TRBV21-1 and TRBJ1-6; the DNA was not used to check the table's D call, TRBD1. TRBV21-1 has pseudogene status. This CDR3 is built from 21 residues. The CDR3: CASSIGVRHRWGVNGGSPLHF. The DNA for the CDR3 is TGTGCCAGCAGCATAGGCGTACGACATCGGTGGGGGGTAAACGGCGGGTCACCCCTCCACTTT.

This clonotype was counted only a few times. The chain couples TRBV7-2 to TRBJ2-1; TRBD2 might be the D (6 bases). Trimming stripped 0 bases from V and 4 bases from J, with 16 bases between. Germline V CDR1 and CDR2: SGHTA, FQGNSA. The CDR3 has 17 amino acids. CDR3 loop: CASSLARAGLAYNEQFF. The CDR3 nucleotides read TGTGCCAGCAGCTTAGCGCGAGCGGGCCTCGCTTACAATGAGCAGTTCTTC.

In regard to this clonotype: This may arise from a read error, as a much more abundant clone is one base away. DNA for the CDR3: TGTGCCAGCAGCTGGGAGGACAGGGTGTACGAGCAGTACTTC. Amino acid sequence: CASSWEDRVYEQYF. The chain recombines TRBV5-5 with TRBJ2-7; 8 nucleotides align to TRBD1. With V trimmed by 3 bases and J by 4 bases, 6 bases remained unmatched. CDR3 length: 14 residues. Germline V lookup: CDR1 SGHKS, CDR2 YYEKEE (reference sequence).

This clonotype was picked up many times. V is TRBV7-2 and J is TRBJ1-6; D perhaps matches TRBD1 (6 bases). Trimming stripped 2 bases from V and 9 bases from J, with 14 bases between. CDR1 is SGHTA, CDR2 FQGNSA, per germline. This CDR3 has 15 residues. CDR3 nucleotide sequence: TGTGCCAGCAGCTTAAATTCCGGGGGCGGTTCACCCCTCCACTTT. Protein product: CASSLNSGGGSPLHF.

This clonotype has a count of ten or more. V and J are TRBV10-3 and TRBJ2-1, with 14 bases matching TRBD2. The germline CDR1 and CDR2 sequences are ENHRY and SYGVKD. This CDR3 is built from 13 residues. Trimming removed 8 bases from V and 6 bases from J; junction bases left unmatched: 0. CDR3 residues: CAIGLAGGNEQFF. For the CDR3, the DNA is TGTGCCATCGGACTAGCGGGGGGCAATGAGCAGTTCTTC.

J is TRBJ1-5 and V is TRBV6-1; TRBD1 might be the D (5 bases). V was shortened by 2 bases and J by 5 bases, with 16 bases between the two germline ends. The CDR3 totals 16 residues. The germline V gene encodes CDR1 MNHNS and CDR2 SASEGT. The DNA for the CDR3 is TGTGCCAGCAGTGAACACCGGGACGAGAGGCATCAGCCCCAGCATTTT. As protein: CASSEHRDERHQPQHF.

V usage is TRBV21-1 and J usage is TRBJ1-1; the tabulated D call, TRBD1, remains unverified against the DNA. TRBV21-1 has pseudogene status. The CDR3 has 14 residues. CDR3 nucleotide sequence: TGTGCCAGCAGCGTAGGGGACAGGAACACTGAAGCTTTCTTT. Translating gives CASSVGDRNTEAFF.

A remark on this clonotype: This may be a read error: a much more frequent sequence differs by one nucleotide. The chain has TRBV12-3 or TRBV12-4 and TRBJ1-1; possibly TRBD1 for D (5 bases). The CDR3 consists of 13 residues. Trimming left V 4 bases short and J 5 bases short, with 11 bases between. CDR3 nucleotide sequence: TGTGCCAGCAGTTCAGGGATTCGGACTGAAGCTTTCTTT. It codes for CASSSGIRTEAFF.

V is TRBV5-1 and J is TRBJ2-1; D possibly corresponds to TRBD1 (6 bases). The germline V gene has CDR1 SGHRS and CDR2 YFSETQ. V lost 1 base and J 5 bases, leaving 13 bases between the germline ends. The CDR3 consists of 15 residues. The CDR3, as DNA: TGCGCCAGCAGCTTGCGCAGGACAGCGGACAATGAGCAGTTCTTC. Translating it yields CASSLRRTADNEQFF. The full variable domain, rest sourced from reference TRBV5-1 and TRBJ2-1, is KAGVTQTPRYLIKTRGQQVTLSCSPISGHRSVSWYQQTPGQGLQFLFEYFSETQRNKGNFPGRFSGRQFSNSRSEMNVSTLELGDSALYLCASSLRRTADNEQFFGPGTRLTVL.

The rearrangement uses TRBV6-2 or TRBV6-3 and TRBJ2-1; 10 bases align to TRBD2. The junction had 11 bases not matched to a gene; V was cut back by 2 bases and J by 7 bases. This CDR3 is built from 17 residues. CDR1 MNHEY and CDR2 SVGEGT come from the germline V gene. The CDR3 bases are TGTGCCAGCAGTTACGGGTCTAAGCGGGGGGGCCGTAATGAGCAGTTCTTC. Its translation: CASSYGSKRGGRNEQFF.

The V gene is TRBV6-2 or TRBV6-3, the J gene TRBJ1-1; D remains ambiguous. CDR3 length: 14 amino acids. Trimming took off 0 bases at V and 0 bases at J, with 5 bases between the two ends. CDR1 is MNHEY, CDR2 SVGEGT, per germline. Written as DNA, the CDR3 is TGTGCCAGCAGTTACTCGGAGCTGAACACTGAAGCTTTCTTT. Its protein is CASSYSELNTEAFF.

This clonotype was seen many times. V and J are TRBV6-5 and TRBJ1-6, with 7 bases fitting TRBD1. Trimming removed 0 bases from V and 7 bases from J; junction bases left unmatched: 9. This CDR3 contains 17 residues. From germline, CDR1 is MNHEY and CDR2 SVGAGI. CDR3 DNA: TGTGCCAGCAGTTACTCGCCACAGGGGCCGGTAAATTCACCCCTCCACTTT. It codes for CASSYSPQGPVNSPLHF.

A single count supports this clonotype. This may be a read error, as it is one base from a much larger clone. The chain is built from TRBV18 and TRBJ2-3, with 7 bases matching TRBD1. The CDR3 has 15 amino acids. In germline, CDR1 is KGHSH, CDR2 LQKENI. CDR3 loop: CASSPLDRVTDTRYF. DNA for the CDR3: TGTGCCAGCTCACCACTCGACAGGGTCACAGATACGCGGTATTTT.

On this clonotype: At one end, the junction sequence differs from germline, possibly due to a read error. This chain connects TRBV11-3 to TRBJ2-7, with 12 nucleotides matching TRBD2. TRBJ2-5 explains the end of the DNA better; the J call may be wrong. Per the germline V gene, CDR1 is SGHNT and CDR2 is YENEEA. This CDR3 region has 16 residues. This chain's CDR3 is CAGSLATSGGTKTQYF. The CDR3 DNA reads TGTGCCGGCAGCTTAGCAACTAGCGGGGGGACGAAGACCCAGTACTTC.

This rearrangement joins TRBV20-1 to TRBJ2-5, with 7 bases matching TRBD1. This CDR3 spans 15 amino acids. Trimming removed 5 bases from V and 2 bases from J; junction bases left unmatched: 11. Germline-derived CDR1 and CDR2 are DFQATT and SNEGSKA (reference sequence). Here the CDR3 reads CSAQKTGMQQETQYF. CDR3 DNA sequence: TGCAGTGCTCAAAAGACAGGGATGCAACAAGAGACCCAGTACTTC.

This chain uses TRBV7-2 with TRBJ1-2; weak D call: TRBD1 (5 bases). V lost 0 bases and J lost 6, with 20 bases in between. The CDR3 runs 17 residues. Germline CDR1 is SGHTA and CDR2 is FQGNSA. This CDR3 reads CASSLAFSQGLGNGYTF. Here the CDR3 DNA reads TGTGCCAGCAGCTTAGCCTTTTCCCAGGGCCTTGGGAATGGCTACACCTTC.

Concerning this clonotype: A much larger clone sits a single nucleotide away, making a read error possible. This chain joins TRBV6-2 or TRBV6-3 and TRBJ2-1, with a weak D call TRBD1 (6 bases). The CDR3 is 16 residues long. Trimming removed 2 bases from V and 6 bases from J, with 17 bases in between. Germline lookup yields CDR1 MNHEY and CDR2 SVGEGT. DNA of the CDR3: TGTGCCAGCAGTTACGGGGGCAGGGGCTTATTCAATGAGCAGTTCTTC. Translation gives CASSYGGRGLFNEQFF.

Worth noting for this clonotype: The final CDR3 position lacks the conserved phenylalanine or tryptophan, pointing to a likely read error. V and J are TRBV7-8 and TRBJ2-4, with TRBD1 matching over 11 bases. The end of the DNA fits TRBJ2-7 better, so the J call may be wrong. CDR1 is SGHVS and CDR2 is FQNEAQ in the germline V gene. This CDR3 contains 15 residues. DNA of the CDR3: TGTGCCAGCAGCTTAGCGGGACAGGGGGCCTACGAGCAGTACTAC. This codes for CASSLAGQGAYEQYY.

The chain combines TRBV12-3 or TRBV12-4 with TRBJ2-4; TRBD2 aligns across 10 bases. The closer fit of TRBJ2-7 to the DNA end suggests the J call may be wrong. The CDR3 runs 14 residues. The CDR3 protein is CASNAGTSDYEQYF. The CDR3 DNA reads TGTGCCAGCAATGCCGGGACTAGCGACTACGAGCAGTACTTC.

In its sample, this clonotype was seen many times. The chain recombines TRBV7-9 with TRBJ1-1; D not resolved. The CDR3 consists of 14 residues. V was cut by 5 bases and J by 1 base, with 11 bases left in between. Per germline, CDR1 SEHNR and CDR2 FQNEAQ (reference sequence). The chain's CDR3 is CASSPPVGNTEAFF. CDR3 DNA: TGTGCCAGCAGCCCGCCCGTCGGGAACACTGAAGCTTTCTTT. The variable domain in full, with the rest retrieved from reference TRBV7-9 and TRBJ1-1, is DTGVSQNPRHKITKRGQNVTFRCDPISEHNRLYWYRQTLGQGPEFLTYFQNEAQLEKSRLLSDRFSAERPKGSFSTLEIQRTEQGDSAMYLCASSPPVGNTEAFFGQGTRLTVV.

This clonotype was seen at least ten times. The V and J genes are TRBV3-1 and TRBJ2-5; tentatively, D is TRBD2 (6 bases). From germline, CDR1 is LGHDT and CDR2 YNNKEL (reference sequence). The CDR3 has 12 residues. V lost 1 base to trimming and J lost 12 bases, with 12 bases between them. CDR3 DNA: TGTGCCAGCAGCCAAGGTCTAGCGAAGGAGTACTTC. Amino acid sequence: CASSQGLAKEYF.

This clonotype was seen more than once but under ten times. V is TRBV5-4 and J is TRBJ1-5; a possible D gene is TRBD1 (5 bases). Germline V gene data show CDR1 as SGHNT and CDR2 as YYREEE (reference sequence). With 0 bases removed from V and 3 bases from J, the gap between germline ends came to 13 bases. The CDR3 has 16 residues. In DNA form, the CDR3 reads TGTGCCAGCAGCTTGGCCAGGGCCGGGGACAATCAGCCCCAGCATTTT. Protein product: CASSLARAGDNQPQHF.

The sample holds many counts of this clonotype. The rearrangement uses TRBV9 and TRBJ2-1; 7 positions agree with TRBD2. CDR1 and CDR2 from the germline V gene are SGDLS and YYNGEE. The junction had 7 bases not matched to a gene; V was cut back by 3 bases and J by 4 bases. The CDR3 covers 15 residues. CDR3 sequence (DNA): TGTGCCAGCAGCGACTCAGGGACTATGTACAATGAGCAGTTCTTC. This encodes CASSDSGTMYNEQFF.

This clonotype was detected ten times or more. The chain carries TRBV7-9 and TRBJ2-6; no clear D. The CDR3 runs 15 residues. V was clipped by 1 base and J by 0 bases, with 4 bases between them. Germline CDR1 reads SEHNR; CDR2 reads FQNEAQ (reference sequence). As DNA, the CDR3 is TGTGCCAGCAGCTTAGTGCTCTCTGGGGCCAACGTCCTGACTTTC. Translated: CASSLVLSGANVLTF.

This clonotype was seen a handful of times. The V call is TRBV24-1, the J call TRBJ2-7; D remains unclear. Trimming left V 9 bases short and J 0 bases short, with 23 bases between. The CDR3 loop spans 17 amino acids. Germline values: CDR1 KGHDR, CDR2 SFDVKD. As DNA, the CDR3 is TGTGCCACCGGGCCAGGTTCCGTCTCTTATAGCTCCTACGAGCAGTACTTC. Translated: CATGPGSVSYSSYEQYF.

This clonotype has ten or more counts. This chain uses TRBV12-3 or TRBV12-4 with TRBJ1-2; 9 bases match TRBD1. This CDR3 spans 14 amino acids. After removal of 6 bases from V and 4 bases from J, the junction contained 6 bases not matched to a gene. The CDR3 DNA is TGTGCCAGCAGACTCGGACAGGGGAGCTATGGCTACACCTTC. It is translated as CASRLGQGSYGYTF.

This clonotype was recorded many times. The chain couples TRBV25-1 to TRBJ2-3; TRBD2 matches at 11 bases. V dropped 3 bases and J dropped 7; count of bases not matched to a gene: 3. CDR3 length equals 14 residues. Per the germline V gene, CDR1 is MGHDK and CDR2 is SYGVNS. The CDR3 nucleotides are TGTGCCAGCAGTGATAGCGGGGGGGCATATACGCAGTATTTT. Encoded protein: CASSDSGGAYTQYF. The full variable domain, rest sourced from reference TRBV25-1 and TRBJ2-3, is EADIYQTPRYLVIGTGKKITLECSQTMGHDKMYWYQQDPGMELHLIHYSYGVNSTEKGDLSSESTVSRIRTEHFPLTLESARPSHTSQYLCASSDSGGAYTQYFGPGTRLTVL.